This TCR beta chain was identified in a study of blood T cell repertoires in COVID-19. Study in general: COVID-19 samples, acute and convalescent, were from the United States, Italy and Spain. T cells, B-cell-depleted T cells, or PBMCs supplied cDNA or gDNA.

Study processing details: Reference gene primer amplification yielded estimated nucleated cell counts. This table comes from immunoSEQ multiplex PCR, and its TCRdb copy is limited to in-frame clones, with some not included. Clonal size and the V and J genes are those of that table, whereas D and trimming came from the DNA. Of 80,000 to 100,000 clones in the sample, approximately 84% were seen once. The CDR3 loop spans 16 amino acids. V gave up 3 bases and J gave up 5 bases, with 16 bases separating them. The germline V gene has CDR1 SGHDN and CDR2 FVKESK. Sequenced sample: peripheral blood. The TCR comes from a man aged 60 to 75 with acute or convalescent COVID-19. The V call is TRBV14, the J call TRBJ2-2, with a possible D match to TRBD1 (5 bases). CDR3 in DNA: TGTGCCAGCAGCCAGGACCTTAGGAAGGGGACCGGGGAGCTGTTTTTT. Translated, it gives CASSQDLRKGTGELFF.